The 14 T cell receptor beta chains given below trace back to one sample, sequenced in a study of CD8+ T cells in alopecia areata. Sequencing templates came from extracted RNA that was reverse transcribed into cDNA. Repertoires were generated with immunoSEQ multiplex PCR, while TCRdb's copy carries only in-frame clones and drops some. The repertoire consists of 80,000 to 100,000 clones, with 41% occurring once and the leading ten covering around 1.4%. Sequenced input: CD4+ T cells sorted from blood. Receptors were obtained from a human donor with alopecia areata.

The rearrangement uses TRBV30 and TRBJ2-7; D possibly corresponds to TRBD1 (5 bases). Germline V CDR1 and CDR2: GTSNPN, SVGIG (reference sequence). V was clipped by 4 bases and J by 3 bases, with 10 bases between them. This CDR3 spans 12 amino acids. CDR3 in DNA: TGTGCCTGGAAGGGGTCTGGCTACGAGCAGTACTTC. Amino acids: CAWKGSGYEQYF.

This clone was seen a handful of times. V gene TRBV7-2 combines with J gene TRBJ2-3, with D hard to call. This CDR3 spans 12 amino acids. Germline-derived CDR1 and CDR2 are SGHTA and FQGNSA. Trimming left V 2 bases short and J 6 bases short, with 6 bases between. In DNA form, the CDR3 reads TGTGCCAGCAGCTTATCCCTCGATACGCAGTATTTT. It encodes CASSLSLDTQYF.

The chain couples TRBV30 to TRBJ2-2, with a tentative D call TRBD1 (6 bases). The CDR3 length is 13 residues. Trimming removed 5 bases from V and 5 bases from J, with 12 bases in between. CDR1 GTSNPN and CDR2 SVGIG come from the germline V gene (reference sequence). CDR3 sequence: CAWDRWRTGELFF. The CDR3 DNA reads TGTGCCTGGGACAGGTGGCGGACCGGGGAGCTGTTTTTT.

J is TRBJ2-1 and V is TRBV6-6; D is unresolved. CDR1 and CDR2 (germline): MNHNY, SVGAGI (reference sequence). This CDR3 region has 14 residues. V lost 0 bases to trimming and J lost 9 bases, with 12 bases between them. The CDR3 nucleotides are TGTGCCAGCAGTTACTCGACTCCCAGGCCTGAGCAGTTCTTC. It translates to CASSYSTPRPEQFF.

This chain connects TRBV6-5 to TRBJ1-2, with D possibly matching TRBD1 (5 bases). The germline CDR1 and CDR2 sequences are MNHEY and SVGAGI. V was clipped by 0 bases and J by 4 bases, with 12 bases between them. The CDR3 has 15 amino acids. In nucleotides, the CDR3 is TGTGCCAGCAGTTACTCGTATTTGGGGACCTATGGCTACACCTTC. It encodes CASSYSYLGTYGYTF.

The chain has TRBV4-3 and TRBJ2-5; D tentatively fits TRBD1 or TRBD2 (5 bases each). The germline gives CDR1 LGHNA, CDR2 YSLEER. This CDR3 spans 15 amino acids. V lost 4 bases and J lost 1, with 13 bases in between. CDR3 bases: TGCGCCAGCAGCCGGACTCAGGGTAGCCAAGAGACCCAGTACTTC. Its protein product is CASSRTQGSQETQYF.

This sequence joins TRBV27 and TRBJ2-7; D uncertain. Germline V gene lookup returns CDR1 MNHEY and CDR2 SMNVEV (reference sequence). Trimming removed 2 bases from V and 3 bases from J, with 11 bases in between. This CDR3 contains 14 residues. This CDR3 is CASSLGPPNYEQYF. CDR3 bases: TGTGCCAGCAGTTTAGGCCCACCAAACTACGAGCAGTACTTC.

A few counts support this clone. V gene TRBV29-1 combines with J gene TRBJ2-5; maybe TRBD2 (5 bases). The CDR3 runs to 12 residues. Germline V gives CDR1 SQVTM, CDR2 ANQGSEA. V was clipped by 4 bases and J by 5 bases, with 11 bases between them. Here the CDR3 reads CSVAPPGETQYF. DNA of the CDR3: TGCAGCGTTGCCCCCCCGGGGGAGACCCAGTACTTC. Drawing the rest from reference TRBV29-1 and TRBJ2-5, the complete variable domain is SAVISQKPSRDICQRGTSLTIQCQVDSQVTMMFWYRQQPGQSLTLIATANQGSEATYESGFVIDKFPISRPNLTFSTLTVSNMSPEDSSIYLCSVAPPGETQYFGPGTRLLVL.

The J gene is TRBJ1-1, the V gene TRBV7-2; D uncertain. Germline CDR1 reads SGHTA; CDR2 reads FQGNSA. V gave up 8 bases and J gave up 0 bases, with 10 bases separating them. This CDR3 comprises 13 residues. The CDR3: CASGLVMNTEAFF. CDR3 sequence (DNA): TGTGCCAGCGGCCTGGTGATGAACACTGAAGCTTTCTTT.

In its sample, this clone was seen a few times. The rearrangement joins TRBV2 to TRBJ2-7; 8 bases align to TRBD2. Germline V gives CDR1 SNHLY, CDR2 FYNNEI. The CDR3 is made up of 12 amino acids. V was clipped by 7 bases and J by 1 base; unmatched bases: 0. In DNA form, the CDR3 reads TGTGCCAGCAAGCGGGAGTCCTACGAGCAGTACTTC. Amino acid sequence: CASKRESYEQYF.

The CDR3 reads CASSYSDRGSYEQYF. CDR3 nucleotides: TGTGCCAGCAGTTACTCGGACAGGGGTTCCTACGAGCAGTACTTC. This chain uses TRBV6-5 with TRBJ2-7; 9 bases are a match to TRBD1. Losses at the gene ends were 0 bases for V and 1 base for J; bases not matched to a gene: 1. Germline CDR1 and CDR2: MNHEY and SVGAGI. CDR3 size: 15 residues.

The chain joins TRBV6-6 to TRBJ2-1, with TRBD1 matching over 12 bases. The CDR3 sequence is 15 residues long. Germline CDR1 is MNHNY and CDR2 is SVGAGI (reference sequence). The ends lost 2 bases at V and 9 bases at J; junction bases unmatched: 5. CDR3 loop: CASSYAGQGATEQFF. The CDR3 coding sequence is TGTGCCAGCAGTTACGCGGGACAGGGGGCTACTGAGCAGTTCTTC.

The chain employs TRBV29-1 and TRBJ2-1; possibly TRBD2 for D (5 bases). With 7 bases removed from V and 7 bases from J, the gap between germline ends came to 17 bases. Germline V lookup: CDR1 SQVTM, CDR2 ANQGSEA. The CDR3 sequence is 13 residues long. CDR3 sequence (DNA): TGCAGCGCAGGAAAGGACTCACGAAATGAGCAGTTCTTC. Amino acids: CSAGKDSRNEQFF.

This clone was counted only a few times. The chain couples TRBV4-1 to TRBJ1-1; TRBD1 might be the D (5 bases). V was cut by 1 base and J by 0 bases, with 9 bases left in between. The CDR3 covers 15 residues. Per germline, CDR1 MGHRA and CDR2 YSYEKL. The DNA for the CDR3 is TGCGCCAGCAGCCAAGTTCCAGGGTTGAACACTGAAGCTTTCTTT. Protein sequence: CASSQVPGLNTEAFF.